This T cell receptor beta chain was documented in a study of Ad26.COV2.S vaccination and SARS-CoV-2 variants. Study context: Intramuscularly, Ad26.COV2.S was given either once or twice, 56 days apart.

Noted treatment: roughly 20 received Ad26.COV2.S at low or high dose, single or two shots; a few received placebo; per-sample allocation not given. Sampling was done on day 63 after the first vaccine or placebo injection. This CDR3 is 11 amino acids long. Germline V lookup: CDR1 SGHDT, CDR2 YYEEEE. Trimming removed 0 bases at V and 7 bases at J, with 5 bases between. Profiled with immunoSEQ multiplex PCR; TCRdb holds only in-frame clones, not every one. The repertoire holds under 550,000 clones, with around nine tenths as singletons. Findings of the study overall: Researchers reported similar non-spike TCR breadth in vaccine and placebo recipients.

Details on this clone: Its antigen is not identified.

The chain links TRBV5-6 to TRBJ2-7, with D unresolved. The input for sequencing was peripheral blood, taken in a trial of Ad26.COV2.S vaccine versus placebo. This sequence originates from a person between 18 and 65 years old who received the Ad26.COV2.S COVID-19 vaccine or a placebo. The CDR3 sequence is CASSLELEQYF. The CDR3 DNA reads as TGTGCCAGCAGCTTGGAGCTTGAGCAGTACTTC.